The rows below give T cell receptor beta chains drawn from one sample of a study of cytomegalovirus exposure and HLA in healthy donors. Sequenced by immunoSEQ multiplex PCR; TCRdb stores in-frame clones only, minus some. The sample lists approximately 65,000 clones; 68% were seen once. Sequenced material: PBMCs. These receptors were taken from a man aged 40-49 years in good health and CMV-seropositive. CDR3s include the opening cysteine and the closing phenylalanine or tryptophan. The order of the fields is V gene, clone size, J gene, D gene, CDR3 protein, CDR3 DNA. The D gene is left open where the match is weak. A row's size may be missing; if present it is once, few, many or a size class.

>TRBV4-3|.|TRBJ2-7|TRBD1
CASSQDSGQGIGEQYF
TGCGCCAGCAGCCAAGACTCGGGACAGGGCATTGGGGAGCAGTACTTC
>TRBV19|.|TRBJ1-4|.
CASSTPRGGNEKLFF
TGTGCCAGTAGTACCCCCAGAGGCGGTAATGAAAAACTGTTTTTT
>TRBV20-1|.|TRBJ2-3|.
CSGANTDTQYF
TGCAGTGGAGCTAACACAGATACGCAGTATTTT
>TRBV15|few|TRBJ1-2|.
CATSRDSQGSYGYTF
TGTGCCACCAGCAGAGATTCCCAGGGATCATATGGCTACACCTTC
>TRBV7-3|.|TRBJ2-2|TRBD1
CASSFQGAGELFF
TGTGCCAGCAGCTTTCAGGGGGCCGGGGAGCTGTTTTTT
>TRBV4-1|.|TRBJ2-5|.
CASSRAGGNQETQYF
TGCGCCAGCAGCCGGGCAGGGGGGAACCAAGAGACCCAGTACTTC
>TRBV9|.|TRBJ1-1|.
CASSVGGRGNTEAFF
TGTGCCAGCAGCGTTGGGGGGAGGGGGAACACTGAAGCTTTCTTT
>TRBV2|.|TRBJ2-7|TRBD1
CASSRQGNEQYF
TGTGCCAGCAGTCGACAGGGCAACGAGCAGTACTTC
>TRBV19|few|TRBJ1-2|.
CASSPQGNYGYTF
TGTGCCAGTAGTCCACAGGGAAACTATGGCTACACCTTC
>TRBV29-1|.|TRBJ2-7|.
CSAGESYEQYF
TGCAGCGCGGGAGAATCCTACGAGCAGTACTTC
>TRBV30|few|TRBJ2-7|.
CAWSRPGVYEQYF
TGTGCCTGGAGCCGCCCAGGGGTCTACGAGCAGTACTTC
>TRBV2|.|TRBJ1-5|.
CASSASNQPQHF
TGTGCCAGCAGTGCCTCCAATCAGCCCCAGCATTTT
>TRBV12-5|.|TRBJ1-5|.
CASGLGDHSNQPQHF
TGTGCTAGTGGTTTGGGAGATCATAGCAATCAGCCCCAGCATTTT
>TRBV2|.|TRBJ2-7|.
CATLYSAFTYEQYF
TGTGCCACCCTTTATAGCGCTTTCACCTACGAGCAGTACTTC
>TRBV28|.|TRBJ2-4|TRBD1
CASSPMGQGKNIQYF
TGTGCCAGCAGTCCGATGGGACAGGGGAAAAACATTCAGTACTTC
>TRBV5-5|.|TRBJ2-3|TRBD2
CASSLASGGDTQYF
TGTGCCAGCAGCTTGGCTAGCGGCGGGGATACGCAGTATTTT
>TRBV30|.|TRBJ2-3|TRBD2
CAWSVGAGETDTQYF
TGTGCCTGGAGTGTAGGGGCGGGGGAAACAGATACGCAGTATTTT
>TRBV19|.|TRBJ1-6|.
CASTETRSYNSPLHF
TGTGCCAGTACCGAGACAAGATCGTATAATTCACCCCTCCACTTT
>TRBV7-9|once|TRBJ2-7|TRBD2
CASSPRLAGGGGEQYF
TGTGCCAGCAGCCCAAGACTAGCGGGAGGGGGCGGCGAGCAGTACTTC
>TRBV5-1|few|TRBJ1-5|.
CASSLGQNQPQHF
TGCGCCAGCAGCTTAGGACAGAATCAGCCCCAGCATTTT
>TRBV15|.|TRBJ1-2|.
CATSREDNRAGYGYTF
TGTGCCACCAGCAGAGAGGATAACAGGGCGGGCTATGGCTACACCTTC
>TRBV29-1|.|TRBJ2-1|TRBD2
CSVPKGGRADEQFF
TGCAGCGTTCCAAAGGGCGGGAGGGCCGATGAGCAGTTCTTC
>TRBV7-9|.|TRBJ1-2|TRBD1
CASSPGTGHGYTF
TGTGCCAGCAGCCCTGGGACAGGGCACGGCTACACCTTC
>TRBV15|.|TRBJ2-7|.
CATSRKLDLISYEQYF
TGTGCCACCAGCAGAAAACTAGACCTTATCTCCTACGAGCAGTACTTC
>TRBV7-3|.|TRBJ2-5|TRBD1
CASSLNAGGGETQYF
TGTGCCAGCAGCTTAAACGCAGGGGGTGGCGAGACCCAGTACTTC
>TRBV7-2|.|TRBJ2-7|TRBD1
CASSFDRASFYEQYF
TGTGCCAGCAGCTTTGACAGGGCTTCTTTCTACGAGCAGTACTTC
>TRBV10-3|.|TRBJ2-3|.
CAISQGFGDTQYF
TGTGCCATCAGCCAGGGATTTGGAGATACGCAGTATTTT
>TRBV4-1|.|TRBJ1-2|.
CASSQYSGLDGYTF
TGCGCCAGCAGCCAGTACTCGGGACTGGATGGCTACACCTTC
>TRBV5-1|.|TRBJ2-7|TRBD1
CASTVGGQGAEEQYF
TGCGCCAGCACTGTTGGAGGACAGGGGGCGGAGGAGCAGTACTTC
>TRBV10-3|.|TRBJ2-5|.
CAITPGPPGEQYF
TGTGCCATCACTCCTGGACCGCCCGGGGAGCAGTACTTC
>TRBV7-2|.|TRBJ2-7|TRBD1
CASSSLLAGGSYEQYF
TGTGCCAGCAGCTCCCTCCTCGCAGGGGGCTCCTACGAGCAGTACTTC
>TRBV7-6|.|TRBJ2-7|.
CASSLDVTAYEQYF
TGTGCCAGCAGCTTAGATGTGACAGCCTACGAGCAGTACTTC
>TRBV15|few|TRBJ2-5|.
CATSRARQQETQYF
TGTGCCACCAGCAGAGCTCGACAGCAAGAGACCCAGTACTTC